The 26 T cell receptor beta chains reported below all come from one sample, sequenced in a study of blood T cell repertoires in COVID-19. The data were produced by immunoSEQ multiplex PCR, yet TCRdb's version contains in-frame clones alone and is incomplete. The data contain 200,000 to 300,000 clones, roughly 83% of them singletons. Sequenced input: peripheral blood. The receptor set was obtained from a man aged 40-55 years with acute or convalescent COVID-19.

This sequence joins TRBV7-8 and TRBJ2-3, with TRBD1 matching 8 bases. CDR3 length equals 15 residues. Germline assignment: CDR1 SGHVS and CDR2 FQNEAQ. V dropped 5 bases and J dropped 2; count of bases not matched to a gene: 6. CDR3 nucleotides: TGTGCCAGCAGCCCGAGGACAGGGAACACAGATACGCAGTATTTT. Encoded protein: CASSPRTGNTDTQYF.

The V and J genes are TRBV29-1 and TRBJ2-1; TRBD2 agrees at 9 bases. The V gene's germline CDR1 is SQVTM and CDR2 ANQGSEA. The CDR3 has 16 amino acids. V shed 4 bases, J shed 1 base, and the junction held 8 bases outside the gene matches. CDR3 sequence reads: CSVVVAGAGSYNEQFF. CDR3 bases: TGCAGCGTTGTAGTAGCGGGAGCGGGTTCCTACAATGAGCAGTTCTTC.

The V call is TRBV4-1, the J call TRBJ1-2; a weak D match, TRBD1 (6 bases). With 3 bases removed from V and 7 bases from J, the gap between germline ends came to 15 bases. CDR3 size: 14 residues. Looked up from germline, CDR1 is MGHRA and CDR2 is YSYEKL. The CDR3 region is CASSHAGVGSGYTF. CDR3 in DNA: TGCGCCAGCAGCCACGCAGGGGTAGGGTCTGGCTACACCTTC.

This clone appeared a single time. A read error may produce the germline difference seen at one junction end. The CDR3 DNA reads TGTGCCAGCAGTTCCCCAAGCAGGAATCTATTTTTT. Translated, it gives CASSSPSRNLFF. The chain is built from TRBV28 and TRBJ1-3; no definite D call. Germline lookup yields CDR1 MDHEN and CDR2 SYDVKM. This CDR3 spans 12 amino acids.

With respect to this clone: Distinct nucleotide sequences in the sample also encode this CDR3. V gene TRBV5-5 combines with J gene TRBJ2-7; 7 bases are shared with TRBD1. Germline loops: CDR1 SGHKS, CDR2 YYEKEE (reference sequence). The CDR3 extends over 14 amino acids. V was clipped by 0 bases and J by 4 bases; unmatched bases: 4. The CDR3 sequence is CASSLGQGPYEQYF. For the CDR3, the DNA is TGTGCCAGCAGCTTGGGACAGGGCCCATACGAGCAGTACTTC.

The chain carries TRBV9 and TRBJ2-2, with 10 bases matching TRBD1. Germline V gives CDR1 SGDLS, CDR2 YYNGEE. V was clipped by 4 bases and J by 3 bases; unmatched bases: 3. The CDR3 spans 15 residues. DNA for the CDR3: TGTGCCAGCAGCTTTGGGACAGGGGACACCGGGGAGCTGTTTTTT. This encodes CASSFGTGDTGELFF.

The gene calls are TRBV11-3 and TRBJ1-1, with 7 bases aligning to TRBD1. Looked up from germline, CDR1 is SGHNT and CDR2 is YENEEA. CDR3 size: 15 residues. V trimming: 5 bases; J trimming: 0 bases; junction bases outside the gene matches: 6. Here the CDR3 reads CASSTHGTVNTEAFF. Here the CDR3 DNA reads TGTGCCAGCAGCACCCACGGGACAGTGAACACTGAAGCTTTCTTT.

This clone has at least ten counts. The chain uses TRBV7-8 and TRBJ1-3, with D unresolved. The germline V gene has CDR1 SGHVS and CDR2 FQNEAQ. Trimming took 5 bases from V and 0 from J, leaving 5 bases between them. This CDR3 is 13 amino acids long. The CDR3 coding sequence is TGTGCCAGCAGCCCTAACTCTGGAAACACCATATATTTT. This encodes CASSPNSGNTIYF.

This chain connects TRBV27 to TRBJ2-7; the D gene is possibly TRBD2 (6 bases). This CDR3 contains 14 residues. The V end lost 8 bases, the J end lost 1 base, and 15 bases lay between the germline ends. The V gene's germline CDR1 is MNHEY and CDR2 SMNVEV (reference sequence). The CDR3: CASQISSGSYEQYF. DNA for the CDR3: TGTGCCAGCCAAATTAGTAGCGGATCCTACGAGCAGTACTTC.

The gene calls are TRBV30 and TRBJ1-1, with TRBD1 matching over 7 bases. After removal of 4 bases from V and 5 bases from J, the junction contained 13 bases not matched to a gene. Germline CDR1 is GTSNPN and CDR2 is SVGIG (reference sequence). The CDR3 has 15 residues. The CDR3 nucleotides read TGTGCCTGGAAGCTGGGAGAGGGGGCCCAGACTGAAGCTTTCTTT. Residues: CAWKLGEGAQTEAFF. Together with reference TRBV30 and TRBJ1-1, the CDR3 gives the full variable domain: SQTIHQWPATLVQPVGSPLSLECTVEGTSNPNLYWYRQAAGRGLQLLFYSVGIGQISSEVPQNLSASRPQDRQFILSSKKLLLSDSGFYLCAWKLGEGAQTEAFFGQGTRLTVV.

In DNA, the CDR3 is TGTGCCAGCACCCAAAGAGGCAGCTCCTACAATGAGCAGTTCTTC. Encoded protein: CASTQRGSSYNEQFF. The chain uses TRBV5-8 and TRBJ2-1; no firm D call. The CDR3 is 15 residues long. V was shortened by 6 bases and J by 0 bases, with 13 bases between the two germline ends. Germline V gene lookup returns CDR1 SGHTS and CDR2 YDEGEE.

V gene TRBV2 combines with J gene TRBJ2-5; no clear D gene. The CDR3 runs to 13 residues. Trimming shortened V by 6 bases and J by 3 bases, and 11 bases separated the two germline ends. CDR1 is SNHLY and CDR2 is FYNNEI in the germline V gene. CDR3 nucleotide sequence: TGTGCCAGCAGCTACCCTCTCAAAGAGACCCAGTACTTC. Translating gives CASSYPLKETQYF.

The chain joins TRBV7-9 to TRBJ1-5; 8 bases line up with TRBD1. This CDR3 contains 14 residues. J was trimmed by 2 bases and V by 7 bases; bases with no gene match: 4. CDR1 is SEHNR, CDR2 FQNEAQ, per germline (reference sequence). The CDR3 reads CASTETGGNQPQHF. The CDR3 region has the DNA TGTGCCAGCACCGAGACAGGGGGCAATCAGCCCCAGCATTTT.

The rearrangement joins TRBV6-1 to TRBJ2-3; 10 bases fit TRBD2. There are 16 residues in the CDR3. CDR1 is MNHNS, CDR2 SASEGT, per germline. Unmatched junction bases numbered 5, after V lost 1 base and J lost 4 bases. The CDR3 DNA sequence: TGTGCCAGCAGTGAAGACCAGCGGGAGGGCGCAGATACGCAGTATTTT. It encodes CASSEDQREGADTQYF.

This chain uses TRBV11-2 with TRBJ1-2; D perhaps matches TRBD1 (5 bases). Germline CDR1 SGHAT, CDR2 FQNNGV. This CDR3 spans 15 amino acids. Trimming shortened V by 6 bases and J by 4 bases, and 18 bases separated the two germline ends. The CDR3 nucleotides are TGTGCCAGCAGGACCGATGGGGGGGGTTCCTATGGCTACACCTTC. Protein sequence: CASRTDGGGSYGYTF.

This clone has more than one count but fewer than ten. The rearrangement joins TRBV6-5 to TRBJ2-7; 7 nucleotides agree with TRBD1. The V and J ends lost 0 bases and 2 bases, in that order; junction bases with no gene match: 4. Germline values: CDR1 MNHEY, CDR2 SVGAGI. The CDR3 consists of 15 residues. CDR3 nucleotide sequence: TGTGCCAGCAGTTACTCGATAGGGGGCACCTACGAGCAGTACTTC. It codes for CASSYSIGGTYEQYF.

The chain joins TRBV6-2 or TRBV6-3 to TRBJ1-5, with 9 bases matching TRBD1. The V and J ends lost 2 bases and 3 bases, in that order; junction bases with no gene match: 17. CDR1 MNHEY and CDR2 SVGEGT come from the germline V gene. This CDR3 comprises 20 residues. CDR3 amino acids: CASSYPTSHRGQLYNQPQHF. CDR3 DNA sequence: TGTGCCAGCAGTTACCCTACCTCCCACAGGGGGCAGCTTTACAATCAGCCCCAGCATTTT.

The chain employs TRBV6-2 or TRBV6-3 and TRBJ1-1; maybe TRBD1 (5 bases). CDR1 is MNHEY, CDR2 SVGEGT, per germline. The CDR3 has 13 residues. The V gene lost 4 bases and the J gene lost 1 base, with 7 bases spanning the gap. DNA of the CDR3: TGTGCCAGCAGTTCGGGGGGGAACACTGAAGCTTTCTTT. Translation: CASSSGGNTEAFF.

Comment on this clone: Other DNA sequences of this sample code for an identical CDR3. The rearrangement uses TRBV5-1 and TRBJ2-7; 9 nucleotides align to TRBD2. This CDR3 comprises 14 residues. Germline assignment: CDR1 SGHRS and CDR2 YFSETQ. V trimming: 4 bases; J trimming: 0 bases; junction bases outside the gene matches: 2. In DNA, the CDR3 is TGCGCCAGCAGCCTGACTAGCGGCTCCTACGAGCAGTACTTC. Protein product: CASSLTSGSYEQYF.

This chain joins TRBV10-3 and TRBJ1-5; 7 bases are a match to TRBD1. V was pared by 6 bases and J by 6 bases, with 8 bases of the junction left unmatched. This CDR3 comprises 14 residues. The germline CDR1 and CDR2 sequences are ENHRY and SYGVKD. This chain's CDR3 is CAISPDRAGQPQHF. The CDR3 DNA reads TGTGCCATCAGCCCCGACAGGGCGGGTCAGCCCCAGCATTTT.

The chain combines TRBV18 with TRBJ1-1; D is undetermined. V lost 1 base and J 1 base, leaving 10 bases between the germline ends. Germline values: CDR1 KGHSH, CDR2 LQKENI. The CDR3 consists of 15 residues. In DNA form, the CDR3 reads TGTGCCAGCTCACCACTGACGGGTGGGAACACTGAAGCTTTCTTT. Translating it yields CASSPLTGGNTEAFF.

The gene calls are TRBV6-6 and TRBJ1-3, with TRBD1 as a possible D gene (5 bases). Per the germline V gene, CDR1 is MNHNY and CDR2 is SVGAGI (reference sequence). CDR3 size: 14 residues. V was clipped by 6 bases and J by 1 base, with 10 bases between them. As DNA, the CDR3 is TGTGCCAGCAGCCTCCAGGGTTCTGGAAACACCATATATTTT. This codes for CASSLQGSGNTIYF.

The chain carries TRBV27 and TRBJ2-5; TRBD2 matches 11 bases. Losses at the gene ends were 5 bases for V and 4 bases for J; bases not matched to a gene: 3. CDR3 length: 14 amino acids. In germline, CDR1 is MNHEY, CDR2 SMNVEV (reference sequence). CDR3 residues: CASSLGLAGETQYF. In nucleotides, the CDR3 is TGTGCCAGCAGTCTCGGACTAGCGGGAGAGACCCAGTACTTC.

The rearrangement links TRBV27 to TRBJ2-3; 12 bases agree with TRBD2. This CDR3 contains 17 residues. CDR1 is MNHEY, CDR2 SMNVEV, per germline (reference sequence). Trimming removed 5 bases from V and 3 bases from J; junction bases left unmatched: 9. CDR3: CASSTTSGRRGTDTQYF. CDR3 coding DNA: TGTGCCAGCAGTACGACTAGCGGGAGACGGGGGACAGATACGCAGTATTTT.

Of note for this clone: One end of the junction fails to match germline, which may point to a read error. This chain links TRBV7-2 with TRBJ2-5, with 11 bases fitting TRBD2. The CDR3 has 13 amino acids. CDR1 and CDR2 (germline): SGHTA, FQGNSA. This CDR3 is CASSRNSGGAVDF. CDR3 sequence (DNA): TGTGCCAGCAGCCGGAATAGCGGGGGGGCTGTGGACTTC.

The chain combines TRBV19 with TRBJ2-7; D is perhaps TRBD1 (6 bases). Germline V gene data show CDR1 as LNHDA and CDR2 as SQIVND (reference sequence). The CDR3 has 14 amino acids. V lost 6 bases and J lost 0, with 12 bases in between. The CDR3 DNA reads as TGTGCCAGTAGAGGACAGCTAACCTCCTACGAGCAGTACTTC. This sequence encodes CASRGQLTSYEQYF.